The 27 T cell receptor beta chains listed next were all sequenced from one sample in a study of tumor-infiltrating lymphocytes in primary liver carcinoma. Unsorted whole blood yielded blood RNA, and germline DNA was extracted as well. From 400 to 500 ng total RNA, TCR beta cDNA was generated with a primer in the constant region. ARM-PCR was slightly modified, and three nested multiplex PCR rounds with it gave rise to the TCR beta libraries. TRBV1-TRBV30 forward primers paired with a C-beta reverse primer were used in the first two PCR rounds, which ran roughly 10 cycles each. One entry per CDR3 protein results from TCRdb running MiXCR on the multiplex PCR reads. The table shows fewer than 350,000 distinct CDR3 sequences, with about 60% occurring only once. Source material: peripheral blood. The source of these receptors is a man aged 40-55 years with primary liver carcinoma and hepatitis B virus infection.

V usage is TRBV5-1 and J usage is TRBJ2-3; D gene unclear. The ends were cut back, 3 bases at V and 4 bases at J, with 9 bases in the middle. The CDR3 spans 13 residues. Germline V gene sequence: CDR1 SGHRS, CDR2 YFSETQ. In nucleotides, the CDR3 is TGCGCCAGCAGCTCACTACCCTCAGATACGCAGTATTTT. The encoded protein is CASSSLPSDTQYF.

The chain combines TRBV7-3 with TRBJ2-1, with TRBD2 matching over 8 bases. J gave up 2 bases and V 5 bases, and 11 bases lay outside the gene matches. CDR1 SGHTA and CDR2 FQGTGA come from the germline V gene. The length of the CDR3 is 17 residues. The CDR3 sequence: CASSPSTTSGPYNEQFF. The CDR3 DNA reads TGTGCCAGCAGCCCTAGTACTACTAGCGGCCCCTACAATGAGCAGTTCTTC.

With respect to this clonotype: This is likely a read error, given that the CDR3 carries no conserved phenylalanine or tryptophan at its end. This sequence joins TRBV10-3 and TRBJ1-1; D not certain. The germline V gene has CDR1 ENHRY and CDR2 SYGVKD. CDR3 length: 15 amino acids. V lost 0 bases to trimming and J lost 1 base, with 9 bases between them. CDR3 region: CAISESRGGNTEAFL. The DNA for the CDR3 is TGTGCCATCAGTGAGTCCCGTGGTGGGAACACTGAAGCTTTCTTA.

Note on this clonotype: A clone one base away is much larger, so this may be a read error. This sequence joins TRBV6-1 and TRBJ2-7; D unresolved. The CDR3 spans 11 residues. Germline V gene data show CDR1 as MNHNS and CDR2 as SASEGT. CDR3: CASSEGNEKYF. CDR3 bases: TGTGCCAGCAGTGAAGGGAACGAGAAGTACTTC.

The sample holds many counts of this clonotype. The V call is TRBV29-1, the J call TRBJ1-3, with D tentatively TRBD1 (5 bases). CDR3 size: 13 residues. Germline V gene sequence: CDR1 SQVTM, CDR2 ANQGSEA. V gave up 4 bases and J gave up 2 bases, with 9 bases separating them. CDR3 residues: CSVGRDAGNTIYF. CDR3 DNA: TGCAGCGTTGGCAGGGACGCTGGAAACACCATATATTTT.

As to this clonotype: A much larger clone lies a single base off, so this may be a read error. The J gene is TRBJ2-5, the V gene TRBV6-5, with 8 bases aligning to TRBD1. CDR1 and CDR2 (germline): MNHEY, SVGAGI. This CDR3 contains 14 residues. DNA of the CDR3: TGTGCCAGCAGTGAATCAGGGGGCGCGGAGACCCAGTGCTTC. It specifies CASSESGGAETQCF.

The chain recombines TRBV11-3 with TRBJ2-1, with 9 bases matching TRBD1. This CDR3 has 15 residues. From germline, CDR1 is SGHNT and CDR2 YENEEA. The V and J ends lost 2 bases and 8 bases, in that order; junction bases with no gene match: 7. The CDR3 is CASSLSGTGIHEQFF. The DNA of the CDR3 is TGTGCCAGCAGCTTAAGTGGGACAGGGATACATGAGCAGTTCTTC.

This chain connects TRBV5-1 to TRBJ1-1; D gene ambiguous. The CDR3 totals 14 residues. Germline V CDR1 and CDR2: SGHRS, YFSETQ. Trimming took 0 bases from V and 1 from J, leaving 7 bases between them. DNA of the CDR3: TGCGCCAGCAGCTTGGTTGGAGCGAACACTGAAGCTTTCTTT. This sequence encodes CASSLVGANTEAFF.

Remarks on this clonotype: Because the CDR3 is missing its conserved closing phenylalanine or tryptophan, this is likely a read error. The chain combines TRBV29-1 with TRBJ2-7; TRBD1 might be the D (6 bases). Deletions cut 8 bases from V and 2 bases from J, with 13 bases between. CDR1 SQVTM and CDR2 ANQGSEA come from the germline V gene. This CDR3 has 12 amino acids. The CDR3 sequence: CSITTGPYEQYL. CDR3 DNA: TGCAGCATCACGACAGGTCCCTACGAGCAGTACTTA.

This clonotype showed up just once. The CDR3 carries no conserved terminal phenylalanine or tryptophan, so it likely arises from a read error. Because the CDR3's place on the DNA is in doubt, the DNA is left out and the CDR3 is given as listed by TCRdb. This chain connects TRBV6-5 to TRBJ1-5; TRBD1, the table's D call, was not compared with the DNA. Both ends counted, the CDR3 spans 15 residues. From germline, CDR1 is MNHEY and CDR2 SVGAGI. The CDR3 here is CASSYGQGTEKPRHI.

With regard to this clonotype: The junction departs from the called germline gene at one end, perhaps through a read error. The chain recombines TRBV29-1 with TRBJ2-3; no clear D. Germline V gene sequence: CDR1 SQVTM, CDR2 ANQGSEA. CDR3 length: 10 amino acids. The CDR3 reads CSAAQDMQYF. In DNA, the CDR3 is TGCAGCGCTGCCCAAGATATGCAGTATTTT.

The rearrangement links TRBV11-3 to TRBJ2-7; no clear D gene. V dropped 5 bases and J dropped 3 bases, with 11 bases sitting between them. This CDR3 comprises 13 residues. Per germline, CDR1 SGHNT and CDR2 YENEEA. This CDR3 is CASSMCSGYEQYF. CDR3 nucleotides: TGTGCCAGCAGCATGTGTTCGGGCTACGAGCAGTACTTC.

In regard to this clonotype: A much larger clone differs from this one at a single base, so this may be a read error. The chain links TRBV10-3 to TRBJ2-5; D is undetermined. The CDR3 has 11 residues. Germline CDR1 reads ENHRY; CDR2 reads SYGVKD. This CDR3 is CAVRDQETQYF. CDR3 DNA sequence: TGTGCCGTCAGAGACCAAGAGACCCAGTACTTC.

A note on this clonotype: The junction departs from the called germline gene at one end, perhaps through a read error. DNA for the CDR3: TGTGTCAGCAGTTGCTGGGCAGAGAACACCGGGGAGCTGTTTTTT. Its translation: CVSSCWAENTGELFF. The J gene is TRBJ2-2, the V gene TRBV6-2 or TRBV6-3, with D unresolved. Germline V gene data show CDR1 as MNHEY and CDR2 as SVGEGT. The CDR3 totals 15 residues.

Note on this clonotype: A read error may produce the germline difference seen at one junction end. The rearrangement joins TRBV5-1 to TRBJ2-5; 7 positions match TRBD1. The CDR3 length is 16 residues. CDR1 is SGHRS, CDR2 YFSETQ, per germline. CDR3 in DNA: TGCGCCAGCAGCTTGGGGGGACAGCCTGTCCAAGAGATCCAGTACTTC. Residues: CASSLGGQPVQEIQYF.

The rearrangement uses TRBV6-6 and TRBJ2-3; D is unclear. V gave up 10 bases and J gave up 14 bases, with 22 bases separating them. There are 12 residues in the CDR3. The germline CDR1 and CDR2 sequences are MNHNY and SVGAGI (reference sequence). CDR3 DNA: TGTGCCACGACTCCCGGCCCTTATGCGCGGTATTTT. As protein: CATTPGPYARYF.

As regards this clonotype: One junction end does not reproduce the germline sequence, and a read error may be involved. The rearrangement joins TRBV5-4 to TRBJ2-2; TRBD2 is a possible D gene (5 bases). Per the germline V gene, CDR1 is SGHNT and CDR2 is YYREEE (reference sequence). The CDR3 extends over 13 amino acids. CDR3 nucleotides: TGTGCCAGCAACAATCAGAACACCGGGGAGTTGTTTTTT. It translates to CASNNQNTGELFF.

The chain couples TRBV5-1 to TRBJ2-7, with D maybe TRBD1 (6 bases). V was cut by 5 bases and J by 6 bases, with 15 bases left in between. The CDR3 is 13 residues long. The V gene's germline CDR1 is SGHRS and CDR2 YFSETQ. This CDR3 is CASSLNQGSEQYF. The CDR3 DNA reads as TGCGCCAGCAGTCTGAATCAGGGGAGCGAGCAGTACTTC.

A word on this clonotype: A read error is possible here, since a much larger clone lies one base away. V gene TRBV6-1 combines with J gene TRBJ2-1; 7 bases are shared with TRBD2. CDR1 is MNHNS, CDR2 SASEGT, per germline. The trim removed 4 bases at V and 0 bases at J, leaving 12 bases unmatched. The CDR3 is 18 amino acids. CDR3 nucleotides: TGTGCCAGCAGTGCCCAAAGTTGGGGCGGGAGCTCCTACAATGAGCAGTTCTTC. As protein: CASSAQSWGGSSYNEQFF.

Concerning this clonotype: The germline gene is not matched at one end of the junction; a read error may be the cause. The V and J genes are TRBV7-9 and TRBJ2-1; 10 bases align to TRBD2. In germline, CDR1 is SEHNR, CDR2 FQNEAQ (reference sequence). The CDR3 has 17 amino acids. CDR3 region: CVSGVRLAGRIYNEQFF. The CDR3 nucleotides read TGTGTCAGCGGCGTTAGACTAGCGGGCCGAATCTACAATGAGCAGTTCTTC.

The J gene is TRBJ2-1, the V gene TRBV7-2; 7 bases match TRBD1. Germline loops: CDR1 SGHTA, CDR2 FQGNSA. The CDR3 consists of 15 residues. Trimming removed 5 bases from V and 2 bases from J; junction bases left unmatched: 6. In DNA, the CDR3 is TGTGCCAGCAGCAACGGACAGGCCCCCTACAATGAGCAGTTCTTC. Protein sequence: CASSNGQAPYNEQFF.

This rearrangement joins TRBV5-1 to TRBJ1-4; 7 positions agree with TRBD1. From germline, CDR1 is SGHRS and CDR2 YFSETQ. The CDR3 consists of 15 residues. The V and J ends lost 3 bases and 6 bases, in that order; junction bases with no gene match: 8. As DNA, the CDR3 is TGCGCCAGCAGCTCCAGGGGGGATAGTGATGAAAAACTGTTTTTT. Translating gives CASSSRGDSDEKLFF.

In regard to this clonotype: This sequence may be a read error, since a much larger clone differs from it by one base. This chain's CDR3 is CASRQERTRSGNQPQHF. CDR3 bases: TGCGCCAGCAGACAAGAAAGGACGCGATCGGGAAATCAGCCCCAGCATTTT. The chain employs TRBV4-3 and TRBJ1-5; D remains unclear. Germline V gene lookup returns CDR1 LGHNA and CDR2 YSLEER. The CDR3 totals 17 residues.

This clonotype was seen at least ten times. The junction departs from the called germline gene at one end, perhaps through a read error. The chain has TRBV6-2 or TRBV6-3 and TRBJ2-1; 13 nucleotides align to TRBD2. Germline CDR1 reads MNHEY; CDR2 reads SVGEGT. The CDR3 runs to 16 residues. CDR3 protein: CACSPRTSGRANEQFF. The CDR3 nucleotides read TGTGCCTGCAGTCCCCGGACTAGCGGGAGAGCAAATGAGCAGTTCTTC.

On this clonotype: An end of the junction does not agree with germline; a read error may underlie this. The rearrangement uses TRBV4-2 and TRBJ2-7, with 8 bases that match TRBD1. The CDR3 contains 13 residues. Germline CDR1 is LGHNA and CDR2 is YNFKEQ. The CDR3 sequence: CTSSRGQGYEQYF. In DNA, the CDR3 is TGTACCAGCAGCAGAGGACAGGGCTACGAGCAGTACTTC.

In its sample, this clonotype was seen once. The rearrangement joins TRBV11-3 to TRBJ2-2; possible D gene TRBD1, 7 bases. V shed 4 bases and J shed 9 bases, with 15 bases lying between them. The germline V gene encodes CDR1 SGHNT and CDR2 YENEEA. The CDR3 is 14 residues long. The CDR3 loop is CASSSHRGGRELFF. CDR3 bases: TGTGCCAGCAGCTCTCACAGGGGAGGCAGGGAGCTGTTTTTT.

This clonotype was recorded at least ten times. The V call is TRBV11-2, the J call TRBJ2-5; TRBD2 might be the D (6 bases). This CDR3 region has 13 residues. The germline gives CDR1 SGHAT, CDR2 FQNNGV. V was clipped by 5 bases and J by 2 bases, with 9 bases between them. The CDR3 coding sequence is TGTGCCAGCAGCCAGGGACTGCAAGAGACCCAGTACTTC. It is translated as CASSQGLQETQYF.